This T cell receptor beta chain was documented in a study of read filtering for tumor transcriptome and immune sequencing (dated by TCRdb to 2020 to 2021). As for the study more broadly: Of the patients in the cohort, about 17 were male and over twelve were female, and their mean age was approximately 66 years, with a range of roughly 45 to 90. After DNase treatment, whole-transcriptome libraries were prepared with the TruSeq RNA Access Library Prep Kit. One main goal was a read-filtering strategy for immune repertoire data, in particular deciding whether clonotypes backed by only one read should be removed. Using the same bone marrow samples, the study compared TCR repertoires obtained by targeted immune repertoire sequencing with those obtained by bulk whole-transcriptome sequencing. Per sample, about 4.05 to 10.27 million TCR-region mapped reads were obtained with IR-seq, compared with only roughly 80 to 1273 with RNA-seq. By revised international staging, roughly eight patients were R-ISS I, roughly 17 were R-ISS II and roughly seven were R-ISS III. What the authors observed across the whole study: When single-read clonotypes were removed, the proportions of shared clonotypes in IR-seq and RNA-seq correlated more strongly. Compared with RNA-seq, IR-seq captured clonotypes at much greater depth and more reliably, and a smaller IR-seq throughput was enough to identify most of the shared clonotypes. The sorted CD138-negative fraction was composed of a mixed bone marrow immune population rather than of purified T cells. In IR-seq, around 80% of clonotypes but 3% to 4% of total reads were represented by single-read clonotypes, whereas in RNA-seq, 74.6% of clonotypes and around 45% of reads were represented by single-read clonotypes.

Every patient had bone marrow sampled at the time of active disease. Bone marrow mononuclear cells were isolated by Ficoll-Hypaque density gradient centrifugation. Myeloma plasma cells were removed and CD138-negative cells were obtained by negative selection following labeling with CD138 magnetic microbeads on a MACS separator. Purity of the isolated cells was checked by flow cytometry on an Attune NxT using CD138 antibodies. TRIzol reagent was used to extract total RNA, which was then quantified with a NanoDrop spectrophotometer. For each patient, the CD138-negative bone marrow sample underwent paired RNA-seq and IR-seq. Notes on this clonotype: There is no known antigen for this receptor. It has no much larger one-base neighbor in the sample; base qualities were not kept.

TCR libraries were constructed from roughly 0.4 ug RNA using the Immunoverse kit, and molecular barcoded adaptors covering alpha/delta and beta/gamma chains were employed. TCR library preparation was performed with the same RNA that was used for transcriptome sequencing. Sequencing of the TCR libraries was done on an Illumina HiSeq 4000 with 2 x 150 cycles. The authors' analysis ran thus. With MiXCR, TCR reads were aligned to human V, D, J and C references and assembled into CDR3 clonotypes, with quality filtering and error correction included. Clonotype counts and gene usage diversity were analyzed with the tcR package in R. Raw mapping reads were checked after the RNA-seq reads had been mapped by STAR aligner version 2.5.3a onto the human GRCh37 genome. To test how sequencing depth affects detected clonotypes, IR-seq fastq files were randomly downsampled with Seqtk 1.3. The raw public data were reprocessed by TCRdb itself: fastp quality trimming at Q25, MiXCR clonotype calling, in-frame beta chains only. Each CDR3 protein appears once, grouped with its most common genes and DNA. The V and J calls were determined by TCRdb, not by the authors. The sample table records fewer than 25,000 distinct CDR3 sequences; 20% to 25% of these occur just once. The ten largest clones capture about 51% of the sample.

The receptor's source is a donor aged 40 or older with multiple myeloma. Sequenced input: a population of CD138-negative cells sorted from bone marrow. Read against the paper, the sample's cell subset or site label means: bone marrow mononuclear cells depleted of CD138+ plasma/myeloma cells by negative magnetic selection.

This receptor carries the CDR3 CASSRRTAGDQPQHF. Read as DNA, the sequence is TGTGCCAGCAGCCGACGGACAGCTGGGGATCAGCCCCAGCATTTT. The sequence joins TRBV7-8 to TRBJ1-5; possibly the D gene is TRBD1, per 6 matching bases. CDR1 and CDR2, per the germline V gene, are SGHVS and FQNEAQ. From cysteine to phenylalanine, the CDR3 is 15 amino acids long. The CDR3 DNA has 45 bases and is translated from base 1. The V end loses 5 bases and the J end loses 5 bases, and a stretch of 16 bases separates them.